This T cell receptor (beta chain) is from a study of T-cell reconstitution after alpha-beta-depleted transplantation in children. In this sample, this clonotype turned up many times. The germline V gene encodes CDR1 SGHRS and CDR2 YFSETQ. This CDR3 has 16 amino acids. The V end lost 1 base, the J end lost 3 bases, and 14 bases lay between the germline ends. The TCRbeta library was prepared with unique molecular identifiers. Via MiXCR, TCRdb re-called the PCR reads, giving one row per CDR3 protein. The sample includes about 240,000 distinct CDR3 sequences, 12% of them seen just once. The specimen comprised PBMCs from the stem cell graft donor, sampled from the stem cell graft. This sequence joins TRBV5-1 and TRBJ2-1, with D hard to call. The TCR sequence derives from a human donor who donated a stem cell graft to a child with acute lymphoblastic leukemia. The CDR3 coding sequence is TGCGCCAGCAGCTTGCCCCCCGGTGGAAGCTACAATGAGCAGTTCTTC. It yields the protein CASSLPPGGSYNEQFF.